This T cell receptor (beta chain) was recovered during a study of response to subunit inactivated influenza vaccine. This CDR3 has 18 residues. Germline V gene sequence: CDR1 SGHDT, CDR2 YYEEEE. Trimming took 0 bases from V and 5 from J, leaving 21 bases between them. TCRdb ran MiXCR on the RT-PCR reads and lists one entry per CDR3 protein. There are 550,000 to 800,000 distinct CDR3 sequences in the sample; approximately 15% occur only once, and roughly 6.4% lies in the top ten. Sequences were derived from PBMCs from blood, sampled approximately 15 days before vaccination. V and J are TRBV5-6 and TRBJ2-1; D not resolved. This receptor was taken from a man aged 50 to 59 who received an inactivated influenza vaccine. The CDR3 sequence is CASSLGSGRLRANNEQFF. Here the CDR3 DNA reads TGTGCCAGCAGCTTGGGTTCCGGGCGCCTTCGAGCGAACAATGAGCAGTTCTTC.